These 7 T cell receptor beta chains were sequenced from one sample in a study of blood T cell repertoires in COVID-19. The protocol was immunoSEQ multiplex PCR, while the TCRdb copy is restricted to in-frame clones and leaves out a portion. The repertoire holds 120,000 or so clones, less than 90% seen once, with 1.5% to 2% in the top ten. The sequencing input was peripheral blood. The receptors shown here come from a man in his 70s with acute or convalescent COVID-19.

V and J are TRBV10-3 and TRBJ1-1; maybe TRBD1 (5 bases). Trimming cost V 10 bases and J 4 bases, with 19 bases left between them. CDR1 is ENHRY and CDR2 is SYGVKD in the germline V gene. This CDR3 contains 14 residues. The chain's CDR3 is CATGEGLAFTEAFF. In nucleotides, the CDR3 is TGTGCCACCGGGGAGGGGCTTGCGTTCACTGAAGCTTTCTTT.

The chain combines TRBV19 with TRBJ1-5; the match to TRBD1 covers 9 bases. V lost 4 bases to trimming and J lost 7 bases; unmatched junction nucleotides: 8. Looked up from germline, CDR1 is LNHDA and CDR2 is SQIVND (reference sequence). The CDR3 runs to 15 residues. The CDR3 DNA follows: TGTGCCAGTAGTAGGGGACAGGGAGCGGGACAGCCCCAGCATTTT. Encoded protein: CASSRGQGAGQPQHF.

CDR3 loop: CASSLAGDRGQDIQYF. DNA for the CDR3: TGCGCCAGCAGCTTGGCGGGGGACAGGGGGCAGGACATTCAGTACTTC. The V gene is TRBV5-1, the J gene TRBJ2-4; 12 nucleotides align to TRBD1. Trimming took 0 bases from V and 8 from J; bases not matched to a gene: 6. CDR3 length: 16 residues. Looked up from germline, CDR1 is SGHRS and CDR2 is YFSETQ. Together with reference TRBV5-1 and TRBJ2-4, the CDR3 gives the full variable domain: KAGVTQTPRYLIKTRGQQVTLSCSPISGHRSVSWYQQTPGQGLQFLFEYFSETQRNKGNFPGRFSGRQFSNSRSEMNVSTLELGDSALYLCASSLAGDRGQDIQYFGAGTRLSVL.

CDR3 protein: CASTVAVGELFF. CDR3 nucleotides: TGTGCCAGCACCGTAGCGGTCGGGGAGCTGTTTTTT. This chain links TRBV6-5 with TRBJ2-2, with D perhaps TRBD2 (6 bases). This CDR3 is 12 amino acids long. Trimming removed 7 bases from V and 7 bases from J, with 10 bases in between. The germline V gene has CDR1 MNHEY and CDR2 SVGAGI.

The chain joins TRBV15 to TRBJ1-1; D uncertain. CDR1 LNHNV and CDR2 YYDKDF come from the germline V gene (reference sequence). Trimming removed 0 bases at V and 6 bases at J, with 20 bases between. This CDR3 region has 17 residues. The CDR3 DNA is TGTGCCACCAGCAGAGATCTTTTTTCAGCCCGGAGCTCTGAAGCTTTCTTT. This sequence encodes CATSRDLFSARSSEAFF.

The CDR3 is CASSTGLAGEGDTQYF. The CDR3, as DNA: TGCGCCAGCAGCACGGGACTAGCGGGGGAGGGAGATACGCAGTATTTT. This chain links TRBV5-1 with TRBJ2-3; 14 nucleotides align to TRBD2. The CDR3 runs to 16 residues. Germline trimming cut 4 bases from V and 5 bases from J; bases unmatched to any gene: 6. Germline lookup yields CDR1 SGHRS and CDR2 YFSETQ.

The chain links TRBV14 to TRBJ2-5, with 10 bases aligning to TRBD1. V was clipped by 4 bases and J by 4 bases; unmatched bases: 6. The germline V gene encodes CDR1 SGHDN and CDR2 FVKESK. This CDR3 spans 15 amino acids. The CDR3 nucleotides read TGTGCCAGCAGCCTGGCCGGGACAGGGGTAGAGACCCAGTACTTC. Translation gives CASSLAGTGVETQYF.